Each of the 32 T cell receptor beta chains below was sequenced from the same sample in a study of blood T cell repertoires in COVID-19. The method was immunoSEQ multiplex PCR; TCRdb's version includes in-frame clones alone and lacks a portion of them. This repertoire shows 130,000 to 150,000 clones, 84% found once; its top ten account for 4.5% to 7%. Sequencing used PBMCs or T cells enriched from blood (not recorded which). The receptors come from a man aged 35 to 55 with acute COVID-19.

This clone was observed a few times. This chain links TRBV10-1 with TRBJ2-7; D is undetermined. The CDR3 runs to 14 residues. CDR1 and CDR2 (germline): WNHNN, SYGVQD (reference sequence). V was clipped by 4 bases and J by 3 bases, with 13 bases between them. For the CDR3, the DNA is TGCGCCAGCAGTGGCCGAGACGGAGACTACGAGCAGTACTTC. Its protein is CASSGRDGDYEQYF.

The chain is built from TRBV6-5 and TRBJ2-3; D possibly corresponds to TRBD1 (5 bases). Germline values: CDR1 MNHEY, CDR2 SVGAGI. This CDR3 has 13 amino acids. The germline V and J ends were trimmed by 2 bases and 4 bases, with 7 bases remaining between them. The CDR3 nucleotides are TGTGCCAGCAGTTACAGGGGTCCAGATACGCAGTATTTT. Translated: CASSYRGPDTQYF.

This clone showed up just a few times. As DNA, the CDR3 is TGCGCCAGCAGCCAAGAAACTAGTGACAATGAGCAGTTCTTC. It specifies CASSQETSDNEQFF. V is TRBV4-1 and J is TRBJ2-1; TRBD2 is a possible D gene (5 bases). Deletions cut 0 bases from V and 5 bases from J, with 8 bases between. CDR1 and CDR2 from the germline V gene are MGHRA and YSYEKL. The CDR3 length is 14 residues.

CDR3 bases: TGCGCCAGCAGCTTGGCAGAAGTCGGGGGCTACACCTTC. Translated, it gives CASSLAEVGGYTF. The V call is TRBV5-1, the J call TRBJ1-2, with no clear D. The ends were cut back, 0 bases at V and 8 bases at J, with 11 bases in the middle. CDR1 and CDR2 from the germline V gene are SGHRS and YFSETQ. The CDR3 is 13 amino acids.

The DNA for the CDR3 is TGTGCCAGCAGTGACAGGTCGTGGGATGAAAAACTGTTTTTT. Translated: CASSDRSWDEKLFF. The chain has TRBV2 and TRBJ1-4; D is unresolved. Germline V gene sequence: CDR1 SNHLY, CDR2 FYNNEI. The length of the CDR3 is 14 residues. V was trimmed by 3 bases and J by 6 bases, leaving 11 bases between them.

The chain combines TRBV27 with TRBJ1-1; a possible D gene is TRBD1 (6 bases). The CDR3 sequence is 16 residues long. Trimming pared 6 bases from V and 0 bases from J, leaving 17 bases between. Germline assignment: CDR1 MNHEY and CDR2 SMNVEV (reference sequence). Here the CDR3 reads CASSTDRSAMNTEAFF. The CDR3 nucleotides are TGTGCCAGCAGCACCGACAGGAGCGCAATGAACACTGAAGCTTTCTTT.

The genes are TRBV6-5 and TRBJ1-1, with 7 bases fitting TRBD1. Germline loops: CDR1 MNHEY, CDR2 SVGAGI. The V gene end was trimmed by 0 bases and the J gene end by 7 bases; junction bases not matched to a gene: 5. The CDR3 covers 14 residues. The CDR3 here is CASSYSAGGSEAFF. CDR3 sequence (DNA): TGTGCCAGCAGTTACTCGGCAGGGGGTAGTGAAGCTTTCTTT.

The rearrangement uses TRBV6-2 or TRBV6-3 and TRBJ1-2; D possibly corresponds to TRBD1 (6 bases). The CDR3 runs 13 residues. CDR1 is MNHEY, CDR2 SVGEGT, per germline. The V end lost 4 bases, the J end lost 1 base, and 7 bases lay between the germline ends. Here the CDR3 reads CASSSGDNYGYTF. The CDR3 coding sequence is TGTGCCAGCAGTTCAGGGGATAACTATGGCTACACCTTC.

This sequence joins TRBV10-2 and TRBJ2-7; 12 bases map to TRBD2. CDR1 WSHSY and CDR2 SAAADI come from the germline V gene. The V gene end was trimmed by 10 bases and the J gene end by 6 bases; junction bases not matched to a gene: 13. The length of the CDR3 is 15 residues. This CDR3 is CATTTSGSGGAEQYF. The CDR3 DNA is TGCGCCACTACGACTAGCGGGAGTGGGGGCGCCGAGCAGTACTTC.

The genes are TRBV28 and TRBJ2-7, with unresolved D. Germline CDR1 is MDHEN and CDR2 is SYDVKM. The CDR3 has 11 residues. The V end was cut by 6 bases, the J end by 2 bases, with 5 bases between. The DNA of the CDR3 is TGTGCCAGCAGCCTAACCTACGAGCAGTACTTC. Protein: CASSLTYEQYF.

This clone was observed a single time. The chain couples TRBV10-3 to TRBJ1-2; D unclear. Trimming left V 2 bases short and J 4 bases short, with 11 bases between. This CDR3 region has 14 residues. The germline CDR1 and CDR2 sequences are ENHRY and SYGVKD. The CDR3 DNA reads TGTGCCATCAGTGAGCTCGTGTCAGGCTATGGCTACACCTTC. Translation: CAISELVSGYGYTF.

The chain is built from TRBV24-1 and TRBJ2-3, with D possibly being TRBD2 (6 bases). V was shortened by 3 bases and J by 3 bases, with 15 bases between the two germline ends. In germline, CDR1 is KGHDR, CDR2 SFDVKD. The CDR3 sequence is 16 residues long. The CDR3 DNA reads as TGTGCCACCAGTGATGGAATCCGGGAGCGAACAGATACGCAGTATTTT. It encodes CATSDGIRERTDTQYF.

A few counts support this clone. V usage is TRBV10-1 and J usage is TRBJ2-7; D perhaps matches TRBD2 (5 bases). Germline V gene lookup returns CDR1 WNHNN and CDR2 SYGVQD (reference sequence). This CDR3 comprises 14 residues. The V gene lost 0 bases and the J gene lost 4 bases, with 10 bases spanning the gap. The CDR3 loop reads CASSESTMGYEQYF. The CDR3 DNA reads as TGCGCCAGCAGTGAGTCGACTATGGGTTACGAGCAGTACTTC.

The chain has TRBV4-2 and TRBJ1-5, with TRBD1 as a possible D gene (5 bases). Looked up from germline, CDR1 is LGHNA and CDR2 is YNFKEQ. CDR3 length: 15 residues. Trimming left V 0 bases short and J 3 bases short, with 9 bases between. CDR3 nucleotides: TGTGCCAGCAGCCAAGAAGACAGAGCCAATCAGCCCCAGCATTTT. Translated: CASSQEDRANQPQHF.

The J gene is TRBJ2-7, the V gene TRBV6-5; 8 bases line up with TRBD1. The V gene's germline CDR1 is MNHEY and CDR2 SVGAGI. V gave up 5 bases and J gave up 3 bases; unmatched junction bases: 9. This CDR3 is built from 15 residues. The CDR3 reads CASSNQGAPGYEQYF. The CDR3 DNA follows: TGTGCCAGCAGTAATCAGGGGGCGCCTGGCTACGAGCAGTACTTC.

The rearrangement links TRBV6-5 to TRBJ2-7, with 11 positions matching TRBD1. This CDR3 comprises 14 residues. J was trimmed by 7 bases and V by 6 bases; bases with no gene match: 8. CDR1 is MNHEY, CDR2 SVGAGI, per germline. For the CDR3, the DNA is TGTGCCAGCAGCGAGGGGGACAGGGGGGAAGAGCAGTACTTC. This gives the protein CASSEGDRGEEQYF.

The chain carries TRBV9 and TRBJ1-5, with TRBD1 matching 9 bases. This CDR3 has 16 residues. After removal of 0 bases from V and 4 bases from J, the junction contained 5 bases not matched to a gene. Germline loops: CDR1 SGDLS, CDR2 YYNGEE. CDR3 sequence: CASSVGTGAENQPQHF. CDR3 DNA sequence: TGTGCCAGCAGCGTAGGGACAGGGGCTGAAAATCAGCCCCAGCATTTT.

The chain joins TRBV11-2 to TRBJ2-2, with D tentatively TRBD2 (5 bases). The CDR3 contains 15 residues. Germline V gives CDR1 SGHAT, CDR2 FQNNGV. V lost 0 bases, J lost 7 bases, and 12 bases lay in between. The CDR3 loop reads CASSLDRLGGGELFF. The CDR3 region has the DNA TGTGCCAGCAGCTTAGATCGGCTCGGAGGCGGGGAGCTGTTTTTT.

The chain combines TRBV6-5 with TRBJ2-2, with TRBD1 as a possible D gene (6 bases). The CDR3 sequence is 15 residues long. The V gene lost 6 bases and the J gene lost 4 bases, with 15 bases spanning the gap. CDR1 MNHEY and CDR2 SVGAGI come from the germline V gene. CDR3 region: CASSSGTIFTGELFF. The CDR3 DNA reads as TGTGCCAGCAGCTCAGGGACAATTTTCACCGGGGAGCTGTTTTTT.

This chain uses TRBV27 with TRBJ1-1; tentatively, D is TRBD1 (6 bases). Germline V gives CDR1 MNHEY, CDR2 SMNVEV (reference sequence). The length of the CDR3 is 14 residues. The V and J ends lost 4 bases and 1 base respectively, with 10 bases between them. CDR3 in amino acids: CASSWTATNTEAFF. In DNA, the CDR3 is TGTGCCAGCAGTTGGACAGCAACGAACACTGAAGCTTTCTTT.

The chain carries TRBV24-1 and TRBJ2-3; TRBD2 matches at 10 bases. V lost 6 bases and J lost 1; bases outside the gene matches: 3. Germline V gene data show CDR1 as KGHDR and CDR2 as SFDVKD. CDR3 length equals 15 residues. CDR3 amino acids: CATSPGTSGTDTQYF. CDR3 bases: TGTGCCACCAGTCCCGGGACTAGCGGCACAGATACGCAGTATTTT.

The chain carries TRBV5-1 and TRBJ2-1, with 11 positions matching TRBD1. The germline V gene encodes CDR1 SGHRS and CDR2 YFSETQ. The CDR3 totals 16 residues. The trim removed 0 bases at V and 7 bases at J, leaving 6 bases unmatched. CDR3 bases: TGCGCCAGCAGCTTGGCCGGACAGGGGGCGCGAAATGAGCAGTTCTTC. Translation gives CASSLAGQGARNEQFF.

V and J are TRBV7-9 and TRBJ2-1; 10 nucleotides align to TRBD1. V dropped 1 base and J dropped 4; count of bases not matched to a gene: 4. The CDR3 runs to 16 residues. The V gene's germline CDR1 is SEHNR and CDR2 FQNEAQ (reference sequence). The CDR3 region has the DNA TGTGCCAGCAGCTTAGGCGGGACAGGGGAATACAATGAGCAGTTCTTC. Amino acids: CASSLGGTGEYNEQFF.

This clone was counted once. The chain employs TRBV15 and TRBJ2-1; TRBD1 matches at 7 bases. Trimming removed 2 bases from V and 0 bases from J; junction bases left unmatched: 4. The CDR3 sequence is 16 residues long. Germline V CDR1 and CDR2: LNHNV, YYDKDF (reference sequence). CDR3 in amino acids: CATSRTGTASYNEQFF. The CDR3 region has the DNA TGTGCCACCAGCAGAACCGGGACAGCCTCCTACAATGAGCAGTTCTTC.

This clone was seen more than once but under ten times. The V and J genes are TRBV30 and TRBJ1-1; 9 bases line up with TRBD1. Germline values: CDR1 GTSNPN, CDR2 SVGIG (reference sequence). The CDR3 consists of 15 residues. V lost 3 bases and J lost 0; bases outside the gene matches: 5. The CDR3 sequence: CAWSLDRGMNTEAFF. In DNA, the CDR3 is TGTGCCTGGAGCCTGGACAGGGGAATGAACACTGAAGCTTTCTTT.

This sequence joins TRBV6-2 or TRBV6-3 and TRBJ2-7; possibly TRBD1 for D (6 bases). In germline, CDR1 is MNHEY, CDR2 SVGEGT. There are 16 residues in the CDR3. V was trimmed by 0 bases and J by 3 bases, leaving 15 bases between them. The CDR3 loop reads CASSYSSSSGDYEQYF. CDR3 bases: TGTGCCAGCAGTTACTCCTCCTCCTCAGGGGACTACGAGCAGTACTTC.

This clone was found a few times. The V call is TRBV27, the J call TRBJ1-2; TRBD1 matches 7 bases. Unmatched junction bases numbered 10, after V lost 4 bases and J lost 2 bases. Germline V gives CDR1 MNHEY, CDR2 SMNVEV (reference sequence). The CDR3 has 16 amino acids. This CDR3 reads CASSSYPGQLNYGYTF. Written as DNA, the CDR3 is TGTGCCAGCAGTTCGTACCCGGGACAGCTGAACTATGGCTACACCTTC.

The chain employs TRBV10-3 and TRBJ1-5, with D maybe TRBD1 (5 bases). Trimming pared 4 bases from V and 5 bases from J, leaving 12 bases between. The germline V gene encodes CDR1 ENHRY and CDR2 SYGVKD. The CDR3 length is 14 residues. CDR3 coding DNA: TGTGCCATCAGTGCCGACTCGGGGGATCAGCCCCAGCATTTT. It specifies CAISADSGDQPQHF.

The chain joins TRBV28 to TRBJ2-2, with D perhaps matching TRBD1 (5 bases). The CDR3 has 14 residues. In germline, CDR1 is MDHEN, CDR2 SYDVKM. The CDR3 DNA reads TGTGCTTCAGGAAGGGGCCGGGTAGCCGGGGAGCTGTTTTTT. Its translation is CASGRGRVAGELFF.

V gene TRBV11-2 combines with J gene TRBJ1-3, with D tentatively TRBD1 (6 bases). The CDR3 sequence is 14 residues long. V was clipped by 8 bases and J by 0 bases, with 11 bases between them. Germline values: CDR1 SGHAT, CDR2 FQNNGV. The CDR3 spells CASVGHLSGNTIYF. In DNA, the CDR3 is TGTGCCAGCGTGGGACACCTCTCTGGAAACACCATATATTTT. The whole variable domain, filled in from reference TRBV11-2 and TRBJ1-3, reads EAGVAQSPRYKIIEKRQSVAFWCNPISGHATLYWYQQILGQGPKLLIQFQNNGVVDDSQLPKDRFSAERLKGVDSTLKIQPAKLEDSAVYLCASVGHLSGNTIYFGEGSWLTVV.

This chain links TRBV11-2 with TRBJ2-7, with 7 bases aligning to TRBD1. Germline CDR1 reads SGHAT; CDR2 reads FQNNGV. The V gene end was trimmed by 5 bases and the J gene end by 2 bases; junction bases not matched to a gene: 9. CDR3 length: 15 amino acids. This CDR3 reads CASSLHGTVTYEQYF. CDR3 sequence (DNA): TGTGCCAGCAGCCTCCACGGGACAGTCACCTACGAGCAGTACTTC.

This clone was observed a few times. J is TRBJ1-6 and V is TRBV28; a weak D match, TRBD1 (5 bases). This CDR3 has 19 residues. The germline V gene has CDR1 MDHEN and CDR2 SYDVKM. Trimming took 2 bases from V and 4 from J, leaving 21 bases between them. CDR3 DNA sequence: TGTGCCAGCAGTTTACCCACCGGAGGGGTAAGGGATTATAATTCACCCCTCCACTTT. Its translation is CASSLPTGGVRDYNSPLHF.